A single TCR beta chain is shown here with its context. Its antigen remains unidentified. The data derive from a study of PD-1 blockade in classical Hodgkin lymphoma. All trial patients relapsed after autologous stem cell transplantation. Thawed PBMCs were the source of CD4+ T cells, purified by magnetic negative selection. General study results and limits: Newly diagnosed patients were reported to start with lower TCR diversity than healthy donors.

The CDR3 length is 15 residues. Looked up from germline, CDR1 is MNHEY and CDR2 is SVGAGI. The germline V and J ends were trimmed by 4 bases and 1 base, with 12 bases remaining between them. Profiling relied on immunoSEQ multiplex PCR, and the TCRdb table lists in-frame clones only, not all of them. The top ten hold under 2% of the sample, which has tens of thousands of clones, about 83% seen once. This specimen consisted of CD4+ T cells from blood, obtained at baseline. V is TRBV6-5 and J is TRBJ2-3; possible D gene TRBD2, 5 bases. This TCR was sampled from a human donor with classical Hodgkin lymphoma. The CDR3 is CASSSPRTGTDTQYF. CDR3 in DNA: TGTGCCAGCAGTTCCCCCAGGACTGGCACAGATACGCAGTATTTT.